The clone carrying this T cell receptor (beta chain) was observed a few times. This sample is part of a study of early T cells in non-severe SARS-CoV-2 infection. TCRdb re-called the 5' RACE reads through MiXCR, storing one row per CDR3 protein. The profile covers more than 65,000 distinct CDR3 sequences, with roughly 13% appearing a single time and approximately 5.5% taken by the ten largest. This clonotype was obtained from an adult who was a healthcare worker with PCR-confirmed SARS-CoV-2 infection or an uninfected control (not recorded which). The specimen sequenced was whole blood.

The CDR3 DNA reads TGTGCCAGCAGTTTCTCCCCCGACGGAAGCTACGAGCAGTACTTC. Its protein product is CASSFSPDGSYEQYF. The rearrangement joins TRBV6-2 or TRBV6-3 to TRBJ2-7; D is unclear. Germline CDR1 and CDR2: MNHEY and SVGEGT. V lost 4 bases and J lost 3, with 16 bases in between. This CDR3 region has 15 residues.